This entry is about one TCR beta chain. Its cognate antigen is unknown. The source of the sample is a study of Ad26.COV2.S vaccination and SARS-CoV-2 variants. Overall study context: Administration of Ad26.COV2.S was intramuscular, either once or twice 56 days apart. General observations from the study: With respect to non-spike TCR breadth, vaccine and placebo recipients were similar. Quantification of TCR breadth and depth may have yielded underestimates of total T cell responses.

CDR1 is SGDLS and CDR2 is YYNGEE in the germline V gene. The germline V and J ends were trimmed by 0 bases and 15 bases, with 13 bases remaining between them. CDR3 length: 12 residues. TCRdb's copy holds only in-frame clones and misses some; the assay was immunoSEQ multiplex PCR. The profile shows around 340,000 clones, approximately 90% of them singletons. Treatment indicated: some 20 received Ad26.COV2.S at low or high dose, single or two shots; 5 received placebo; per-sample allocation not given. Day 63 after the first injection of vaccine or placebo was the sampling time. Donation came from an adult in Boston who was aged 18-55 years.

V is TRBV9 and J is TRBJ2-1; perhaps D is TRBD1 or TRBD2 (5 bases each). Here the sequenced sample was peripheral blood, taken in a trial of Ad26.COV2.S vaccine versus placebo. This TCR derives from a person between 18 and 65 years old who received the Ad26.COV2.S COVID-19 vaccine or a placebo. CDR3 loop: CASSVGDGLPFF. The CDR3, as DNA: TGTGCCAGCAGCGTAGGGGACGGCCTCCCGTTCTTC.